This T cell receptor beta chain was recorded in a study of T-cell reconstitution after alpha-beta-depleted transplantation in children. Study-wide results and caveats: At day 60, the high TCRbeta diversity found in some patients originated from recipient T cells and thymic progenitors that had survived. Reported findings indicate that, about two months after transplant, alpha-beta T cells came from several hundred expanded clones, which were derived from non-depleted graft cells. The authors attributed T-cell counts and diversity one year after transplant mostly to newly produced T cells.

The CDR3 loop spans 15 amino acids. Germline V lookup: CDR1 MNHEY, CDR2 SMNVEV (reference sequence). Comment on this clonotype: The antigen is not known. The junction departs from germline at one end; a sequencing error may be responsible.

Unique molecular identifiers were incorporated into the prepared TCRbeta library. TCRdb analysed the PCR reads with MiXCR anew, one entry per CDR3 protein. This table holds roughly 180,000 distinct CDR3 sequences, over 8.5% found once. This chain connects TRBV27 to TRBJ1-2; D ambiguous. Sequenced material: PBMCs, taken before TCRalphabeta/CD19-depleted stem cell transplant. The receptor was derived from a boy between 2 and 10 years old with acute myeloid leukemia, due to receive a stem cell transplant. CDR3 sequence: CASSSDIALVGGYPF. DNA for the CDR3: TGTGCCAGCAGTTCCGACATCGCCCTAGTTGGTGGCTACCCCTTC.